The 21 T cell receptor beta chains below all came from one sample that was sequenced in a study of T cells in Graves' hyperthyroidism and ophthalmopathy. Using RNA transcripts as the source, TCR beta CDR3 regions were amplified. When the TCR CDR3 underwent first-round RT-PCR, the HTBI primer set was used. TCRdb redid the calling of the multiplex PCR reads with MiXCR, one entry per CDR3 protein. There are a few hundred thousand distinct CDR3 sequences in the sample; 11% to 15% occur only once, and roughly 6.2% lies in the top ten. The source material was blood. Source of these receptors: a woman in her thirties with Graves' hyperthyroidism that later progressed to Graves' ophthalmopathy.

This clonotype was counted ten times or more. The V gene is TRBV2, the J gene TRBJ2-1; no clear D. The germline V gene has CDR1 SNHLY and CDR2 FYNNEI. CDR3 length: 17 amino acids. V was clipped by 2 bases and J by 4 bases, with 18 bases between them. CDR3 residues: CASSEPGDHLRYNEQFF. In DNA form, the CDR3 reads TGTGCCAGCAGTGAACCAGGCGACCACCTCCGATACAATGAGCAGTTCTTC.

The gene calls are TRBV11-2 and TRBJ2-5; 14 bases fit TRBD2. The CDR3 spans 16 residues. Looked up from germline, CDR1 is SGHAT and CDR2 is FQNNGV. V lost 5 bases, J lost 5 bases, and 7 bases stayed unmatched. The CDR3 bases are TGTGCCAGCAGCAAAGGACTAGCGGGAGGTGCGGAGACCCAGTACTTC. It codes for CASSKGLAGGAETQYF.

This clonotype has a count of ten or more. The V and J genes are TRBV29-1 and TRBJ1-1, with TRBD1 matching over 7 bases. The CDR3 extends over 14 amino acids. Germline V gene data show CDR1 as SQVTM and CDR2 as ANQGSEA. V gave up 8 bases and J gave up 4 bases; unmatched junction bases: 13. The DNA of the CDR3 is TGCAGCTTTATGAAAGGGGGCATGGGCACTGAAGCTTTCTTT. Encoded protein: CSFMKGGMGTEAFF.

Concerning this clonotype: This may be a read error: a much more frequent sequence differs by one nucleotide. The V and J genes are TRBV12-3 or TRBV12-4 and TRBJ2-7, with unresolved D. CDR3 size: 13 residues. V was trimmed by 7 bases and J by 3 bases, leaving 13 bases between them. In DNA, the CDR3 is TGTGCCAGCAATCCGGGCTGGTACTACGAGCAGTACTTC. Residues: CASNPGWYYEQYF.

The chain couples TRBV7-2 to TRBJ2-7; a possible D gene is TRBD1 (6 bases). The V and J ends lost 5 bases and 5 bases respectively, with 13 bases between them. This CDR3 contains 13 residues. Per germline, CDR1 SGHTA and CDR2 FQGNSA. The CDR3 spells CASSQQGINEQYF. The CDR3 nucleotides are TGTGCCAGCAGCCAGCAGGGGATCAACGAGCAGTACTTC.

The sample holds many counts of this clonotype. The chain is built from TRBV30 and TRBJ1-2; D perhaps matches TRBD1 (6 bases). Germline V gene lookup returns CDR1 GTSNPN and CDR2 SVGIG (reference sequence). The CDR3 is made up of 15 amino acids. V was shortened by 0 bases and J by 4 bases, with 15 bases between the two germline ends. This CDR3 reads CAWSVLGGPIYGYTF. CDR3 nucleotide sequence: TGTGCCTGGAGTGTACTTGGGGGGCCCATCTATGGCTACACCTTC.

This clonotype was found a few times. The chain combines TRBV7-3 with TRBJ1-1; D is uncertain. The germline CDR1 and CDR2 sequences are SGHTA and FQGTGA. The CDR3 sequence is 8 residues long. In DNA, the CDR3 is TGTGCTCCCTTGGATGGTTTCTTT. Residues: CAPLDGFF. The entire variable domain, with the rest obtained from reference TRBV7-3 and TRBJ1-1, is as follows: GAGVSQTPSNKVTEKGKYVELRCDPISGHTALYWYRQSLGQGPEFLIYFQGTGAADDSGLPNDRFFAVRPEGSVSTLKIQRTERGDSAVYLCAPLDGFFGQGTRLTVV.

This clonotype was found many times. The rearrangement joins TRBV6-1 to TRBJ2-5, with TRBD1 as a possible D gene (6 bases). This CDR3 contains 13 residues. The V end lost 6 bases, the J end lost 1 base, and 9 bases lay between the germline ends. In germline, CDR1 is MNHNS, CDR2 SASEGT. The DNA for the CDR3 is TGTGCCAGCAGACCGGACAGCCAAGAGACCCAGTACTTC. Translated: CASRPDSQETQYF.

This clonotype showed up many times. The V and J genes are TRBV30 and TRBJ1-5; the match to TRBD1 covers 7 bases. Germline trimming cut 0 bases from V and 5 bases from J; bases unmatched to any gene: 7. CDR1 is GTSNPN and CDR2 is SVGIG in the germline V gene (reference sequence). The CDR3 is 15 amino acids. The CDR3 loop reads CAWSVLDRVDQPQHF. CDR3 nucleotide sequence: TGTGCCTGGAGTGTACTAGACAGGGTCGATCAGCCCCAGCATTTT. The entire variable domain, with the rest obtained from reference TRBV30 and TRBJ1-5, is as follows: SQTIHQWPATLVQPVGSPLSLECTVEGTSNPNLYWYRQAAGRGLQLLFYSVGIGQISSEVPQNLSASRPQDRQFILSSKKLLLSDSGFYLCAWSVLDRVDQPQHFGDGTRLSIL.

This clonotype was counted only a few times. This chain links TRBV4-1 with TRBJ2-3; D not certain. Germline CDR1 and CDR2: MGHRA and YSYEKL. V was clipped by 0 bases and J by 6 bases, with 10 bases between them. The CDR3 is made up of 14 amino acids. The CDR3 DNA follows: TGCGCCAGCAGCCAAGAATCGGCGAGGGATACGCAGTATTTT. It encodes CASSQESARDTQYF.

This clonotype was counted ten times or more. The chain uses TRBV12-3 or TRBV12-4 and TRBJ2-1; TRBD1 matches 11 bases. This CDR3 spans 14 amino acids. Unmatched junction bases numbered 4, after V lost 6 bases and J lost 6 bases. CDR3 residues: CASSRGQGVNEQFF. Here the CDR3 DNA reads TGTGCCAGCAGCCGGGGACAGGGGGTCAATGAGCAGTTCTTC.

This clonotype was picked up a small number of times. The genes are TRBV19 and TRBJ2-2; D gene uncertain. The V end lost 7 bases, the J end lost 1 base, and 7 bases lay between the germline ends. Per the germline V gene, CDR1 is LNHDA and CDR2 is SQIVND (reference sequence). This CDR3 is 13 amino acids long. CDR3 sequence reads: CASKLMNTGELFF. CDR3 coding DNA: TGTGCCAGTAAACTAATGAACACCGGGGAGCTGTTTTTT.

This clonotype came up many times. The chain recombines TRBV19 with TRBJ2-7; D is perhaps TRBD2 (5 bases). Trimming cost V 4 bases and J 6 bases, with 19 bases left between them. Germline V lookup: CDR1 LNHDA, CDR2 SQIVND (reference sequence). The CDR3 covers 15 residues. This CDR3 is CASSTLPGIPVEQYF. The CDR3 DNA sequence: TGTGCCAGTAGTACTCTTCCCGGGATTCCCGTCGAGCAGTACTTC.

This chain joins TRBV19 and TRBJ1-5, with TRBD1 identical over 7 bases. This CDR3 spans 17 amino acids. Germline values: CDR1 LNHDA, CDR2 SQIVND (reference sequence). Unmatched junction bases numbered 20, after V lost 10 bases and J lost 5 bases. CDR3 bases: TGTGCCACCTCGAGGTACGGGGAGGGGGCGCGGGATCAGCCCCAGCATTTT. It encodes CATSRYGEGARDQPQHF.

There are a few counts of this clonotype. This chain joins TRBV20-1 and TRBJ2-1; 10 bases agree with TRBD1. V was pared by 0 bases and J by 8 bases, with 7 bases of the junction left unmatched. This CDR3 comprises 15 residues. The V gene's germline CDR1 is DFQATT and CDR2 SNEGSKA (reference sequence). CDR3 sequence: CSARDKGQGRDEQFF. The CDR3 DNA reads as TGCAGTGCTAGAGATAAGGGACAGGGGAGGGATGAGCAGTTCTTC.

Many counts were recorded for this clonotype. This chain uses TRBV7-2 with TRBJ1-1; D is uncertain. The CDR3 is 11 amino acids. The germline V gene encodes CDR1 SGHTA and CDR2 FQGNSA. V was clipped by 2 bases and J by 6 bases, with 4 bases between them. The CDR3 DNA sequence: TGTGCCAGCAGCTTATTCGCTGAAGCTTTCTTT. Translated, it gives CASSLFAEAFF.

This clonotype was detected ten times or more. The V call is TRBV7-2, the J call TRBJ2-1, with D perhaps TRBD2 (6 bases). The CDR3 contains 14 residues. Germline V gene sequence: CDR1 SGHTA, CDR2 FQGNSA. Trimming took off 3 bases at V and 5 bases at J, with 11 bases between the two ends. The CDR3 nucleotides are TGTGCCAGCAGCTTTTTTAGCGGCAACAATGAGCAGTTCTTC. Amino acids: CASSFFSGNNEQFF.

On this clonotype: A junction boundary mismatches the germline segment, possibly from a read error. The chain joins TRBV11-3 to TRBJ2-3; TRBD2 matches 7 bases. Germline V lookup: CDR1 SGHNT, CDR2 YENEEA. This CDR3 contains 15 residues. As DNA, the CDR3 is TGTGCCAGCAGCTCCTCCAGCGGGAACACAGATACTCAGTGTTTT. Translation: CASSSSSGNTDTQCF.

V gene TRBV28 combines with J gene TRBJ1-5, with D possibly being TRBD1 (6 bases). The CDR3 runs 11 residues. Germline values: CDR1 MDHEN, CDR2 SYDVKM. The V end was cut by 8 bases, the J end by 9 bases, with 11 bases between. DNA of the CDR3: TGTGCCAGCGGATCGGACAGGCCCCAGCATTTT. Protein product: CASGSDRPQHF.

This clonotype was counted many times. This chain joins TRBV12-3 or TRBV12-4 and TRBJ1-5; TRBD1 matches 9 bases. After removal of 4 bases from V and 4 bases from J, the junction contained 8 bases not matched to a gene. The CDR3 has 16 residues. The CDR3 DNA reads as TGTGCCAGCAGTTCGGAAGGGACAGGGTTTAATCAGCCCCAGCATTTT. Translation: CASSSEGTGFNQPQHF.

This clonotype appeared a few times. The chain uses TRBV20-1 and TRBJ2-1; tentatively, D is TRBD1 (6 bases). The CDR3 loop spans 15 amino acids. V was pared by 3 bases and J by 9 bases, with 21 bases between. In germline, CDR1 is DFQATT, CDR2 SNEGSKA (reference sequence). The CDR3 is CSASSVPHGGREQFF. DNA for the CDR3: TGCAGTGCTAGTTCGGTGCCTCATGGGGGCCGTGAGCAGTTCTTC.